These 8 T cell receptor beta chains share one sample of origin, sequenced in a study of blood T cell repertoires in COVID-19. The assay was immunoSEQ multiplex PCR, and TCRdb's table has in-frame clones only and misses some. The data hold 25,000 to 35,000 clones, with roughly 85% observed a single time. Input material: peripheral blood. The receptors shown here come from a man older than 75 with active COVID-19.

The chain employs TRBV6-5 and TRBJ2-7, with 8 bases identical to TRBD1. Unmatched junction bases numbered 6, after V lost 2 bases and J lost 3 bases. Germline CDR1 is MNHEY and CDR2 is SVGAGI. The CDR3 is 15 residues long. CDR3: CASSYTGTGHYEQYF. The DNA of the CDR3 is TGTGCCAGCAGTTACACTGGGACAGGCCACTACGAGCAGTACTTC.

The CDR3, as DNA: TGTGCCTGGAGCTTCGGACAGGGCCACAATGAGCAGTTCTTC. Encoded protein: CAWSFGQGHNEQFF. The chain recombines TRBV30 with TRBJ2-1; 8 bases agree with TRBD1. J was trimmed by 5 bases and V by 3 bases; bases with no gene match: 6. Germline V CDR1 and CDR2: GTSNPN, SVGIG (reference sequence). The length of the CDR3 is 14 residues.

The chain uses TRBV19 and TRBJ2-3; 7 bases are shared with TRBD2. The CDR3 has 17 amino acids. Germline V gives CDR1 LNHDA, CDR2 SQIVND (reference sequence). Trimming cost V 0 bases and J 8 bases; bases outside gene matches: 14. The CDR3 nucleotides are TGTGCCAGTAGTATAGATCTCCCAGCGGGGTATTTCGGTACGCAGTATTTT. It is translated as CASSIDLPAGYFGTQYF.

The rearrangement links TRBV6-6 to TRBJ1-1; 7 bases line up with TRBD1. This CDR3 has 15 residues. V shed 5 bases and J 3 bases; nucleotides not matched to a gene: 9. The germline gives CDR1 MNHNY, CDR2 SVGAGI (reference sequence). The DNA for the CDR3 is TGTGCCAGCAGTCAAACTAATACAGGGGACACTGAAGCTTTCTTT. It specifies CASSQTNTGDTEAFF.

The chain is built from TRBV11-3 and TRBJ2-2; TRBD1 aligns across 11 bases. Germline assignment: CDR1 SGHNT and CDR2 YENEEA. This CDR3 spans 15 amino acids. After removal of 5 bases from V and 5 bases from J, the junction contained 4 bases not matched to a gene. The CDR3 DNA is TGTGCCAGCAGCCTGGGACAGGGGGTAACCGGGGAGCTGTTTTTT. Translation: CASSLGQGVTGELFF. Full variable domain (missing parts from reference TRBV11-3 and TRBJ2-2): EAGVVQSPRYKIIEKKQPVAFWCNPISGHNTLYWYLQNLGQGPELLIRYENEEAVDDSQLPKDRFSAERLKGVDSTLKIQPAELGDSAVYLCASSLGQGVTGELFFGEGSRLTVL.

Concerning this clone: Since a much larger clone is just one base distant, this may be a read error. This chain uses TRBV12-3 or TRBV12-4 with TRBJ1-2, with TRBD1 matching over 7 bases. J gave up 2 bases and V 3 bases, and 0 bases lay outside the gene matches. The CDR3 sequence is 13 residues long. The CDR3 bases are TGTGCCAGCAGTTTGGGACAGAACTATGGCTACACCTTC. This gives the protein CASSLGQNYGYTF.

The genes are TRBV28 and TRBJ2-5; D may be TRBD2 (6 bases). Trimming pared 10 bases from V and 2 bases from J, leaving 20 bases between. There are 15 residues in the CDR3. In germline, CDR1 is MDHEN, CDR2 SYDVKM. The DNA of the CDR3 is TGTGCCATCCTTTCTCCCGGGACTGCGCAAGAGACCCAGTACTTC. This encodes CAILSPGTAQETQYF. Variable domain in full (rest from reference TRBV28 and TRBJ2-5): DVKVTQSSRYLVKRTGEKVFLECVQDMDHENMFWYRQDPGLGLRLIYFSYDVKMKEKGDIPEGYSVSREKKERFSLILESASTNQTSMYLCAILSPGTAQETQYFGPGTRLLVL.

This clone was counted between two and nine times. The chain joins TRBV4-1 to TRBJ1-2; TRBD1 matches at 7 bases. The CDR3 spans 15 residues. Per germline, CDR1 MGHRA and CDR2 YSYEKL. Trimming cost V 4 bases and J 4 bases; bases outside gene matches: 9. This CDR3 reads CASSPREAGGYGYTF. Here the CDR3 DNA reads TGCGCCAGCAGCCCTAGAGAGGCAGGGGGCTATGGCTACACCTTC.